The source of this T cell receptor (beta chain) is a study of stem cell transplantation in POMP-related autoinflammatory disease. Study in general: Before transplant: CD4+ naive skewing, low CD8+ proportions, reduced cytokine secretion.

Overall study findings and caveats: Across all analyzed T-cell subsets, patients with PRAID tended toward reduced diversity and increased clonality. Patients with PRAID showed a restricted number of unique TRB V-J gene pairings.

Assay: immunoSEQ multiplex PCR; the TCRdb copy retains only in-frame clones and omits some. The table lists about 26,000 clones, roughly four fifths of them singletons. About this clone: What it recognizes is unknown.

PRAID featured immunodeficiency plus autoinflammation. The TCR was taken from a human donor with POMP-related autoinflammation and immune dysregulation (PRAID). Sequenced material: CD4+ T cells from PBMCs, taken before stem cell transplantation.

The CDR3 bases are TGTGCCAGCAGTGCCTATACGGGAAACACCATATATTTT. Protein product: CASSAYTGNTIYF. The V call is TRBV6-1, the J call TRBJ1-3; no definite D call. V was pared by 4 bases and J by 4 bases, with 8 bases between. CDR1 and CDR2 from the germline V gene are MNHNS and SASEGT. The CDR3 is 13 amino acids.